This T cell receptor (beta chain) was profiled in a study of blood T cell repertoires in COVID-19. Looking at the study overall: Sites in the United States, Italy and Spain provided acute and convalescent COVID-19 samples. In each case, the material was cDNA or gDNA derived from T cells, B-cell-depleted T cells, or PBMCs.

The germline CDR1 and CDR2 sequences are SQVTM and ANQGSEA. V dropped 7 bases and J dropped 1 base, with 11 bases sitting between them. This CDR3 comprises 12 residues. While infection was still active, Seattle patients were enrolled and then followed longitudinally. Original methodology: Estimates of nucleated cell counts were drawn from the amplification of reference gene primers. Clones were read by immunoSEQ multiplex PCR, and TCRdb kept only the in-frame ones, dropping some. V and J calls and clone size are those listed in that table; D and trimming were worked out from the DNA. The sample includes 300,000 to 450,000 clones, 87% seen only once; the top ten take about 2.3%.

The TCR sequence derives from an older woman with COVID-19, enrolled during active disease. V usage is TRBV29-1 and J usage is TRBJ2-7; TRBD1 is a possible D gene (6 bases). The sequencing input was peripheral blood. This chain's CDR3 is CSGGDTSYEQYF. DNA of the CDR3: TGCAGCGGTGGGGACACTTCCTACGAGCAGTACTTC.